This T cell receptor beta chain is from a study of regulatory T cells in long-lasting Graves disease. Arm-PCR of CDR3 regions with iRepertoire HTBI primers generated TCR beta libraries. In the original analysis: Identification across samples found fewer than 65 TRBV and fewer than 15 TRBJ segments. TCRdb re-called the multiplex PCR reads with MiXCR, one entry per CDR3 protein. TCRdb assigned the V and J calls; the authors' analysis was not used. Among roughly 430,000 distinct CDR3 sequences, under 25% were seen once, and the ten largest hold over 11%. Time point in this sample: persistent/refractory GD, antithyroid drugs over 5 years with positive TRAb. TCR sequences were obtained from RNA taken from PBMCs. The germline V gene has CDR1 SEHNR and CDR2 FQNEAQ (reference sequence). This CDR3 spans 11 amino acids. This clonotype was seen a few times. What it binds is not known. At one of its ends the junction is not consistent with the germline gene, which may arise from a read error.

Study conclusions and caveats: There were preferences for TRBV28, TRBJ1-2 and TRBJ2-5 in persistent disease. Accuracy may have suffered from the small sample size. Persistent Graves' cases showed lower TCR diversity than newly diagnosed cases.

This chain links TRBV7-9 with TRBJ2-5; 11 nucleotides line up with TRBD2. Sequenced here: peripheral blood mononuclear cells (PBMCs), sampled when the disease was refractory, from a patient treated with antithyroid drugs. The receptor was derived from a female donor with Graves disease. The CDR3 spells CASSLGLAGTF. As DNA, the CDR3 is TGTGCCAGCAGCTTAGGACTAGCGGGGACCTTC.